The rows below give T cell receptor beta chains drawn from one sample of a study of blood T cell repertoires in COVID-19. Assay: immunoSEQ multiplex PCR; the TCRdb copy retains only in-frame clones and omits some. This repertoire shows approximately 140,000 clones, roughly 80% found once; its top ten account for 1.4%. The specimen was peripheral blood. The source is a man between 60 and 75 years old with acute or convalescent COVID-19. Both conserved end residues are part of each CDR3.

>TRBJ2-7|TRBV20-1
CSASRGGAGTYEQYF
>TRBJ1-6|TRBV4-2
CASSIEQVGSPLHF
>TRBJ1-1|TRBV11-2
CASSFQTEAFF
>TRBJ2-2|TRBV4-2
CASSQEQGTGELFF
>TRBJ2-7|TRBV27
CASGSPGLAVYEQYF
>TRBJ1-6|TRBV5-6
CASSAGAGSAPLHF
>TRBJ2-2|TRBV5-4
CASSLDFIAGGPGTGELFF
>TRBJ1-5|TRBV19
CASSIDPDRGDYNQPQHF
>TRBJ2-3|TRBV6-1
CASSENQAGGPDTQYF
>TRBJ2-7|TRBV2
CASRPSQGAGEQYF
>TRBJ2-2|TRBV3-1/TRBV3-2
CASSQRLADTGELFF
>TRBJ2-6|TRBV7-9
CASSFRDVSSGANVLTF
>TRBJ1-2|TRBV5-4
CASSLAQDGYTF
>TRBJ1-3|TRBV6-1
CASSEQGLAGNTIYF
>TRBJ1-1|TRBV30
CAWYPRGTEAFF
>TRBJ2-7|TRBV7-9
CASSAPGHISYEQYF
>TRBJ1-2|TRBV5-4
CASRNSGQGGGYTF
>TRBJ1-4|TRBV20-1
CSASGGEKLFF
>TRBJ2-2|TRBV7-3
CASSQQGGANTGELFF
>TRBJ2-4|TRBV25-1
CASSDQGLAGGGKNIQYF